This TCR beta chain is from a study of cytomegalovirus exposure and HLA in healthy donors. TCRdb's copy holds only in-frame clones and misses some; the assay was immunoSEQ multiplex PCR. Among under 200,000 clones, more than 80% were seen once, and the ten largest hold over 2.5%. The V and J ends lost 0 bases and 7 bases, in that order; junction bases with no gene match: 5. The CDR3 is 15 residues long. Germline V gives CDR1 SGHRS, CDR2 YFSETQ. This rearrangement joins TRBV5-1 to TRBJ2-1, with 9 bases matching TRBD2. Sequencing was done on a sample of PBMCs. The sequence was obtained from a woman under 30 in good health and CMV-seropositive. The CDR3 loop is CASSLVSGGMNEQFF. CDR3 bases: TGCGCCAGCAGCTTGGTTAGCGGGGGTATGAATGAGCAGTTCTTC.